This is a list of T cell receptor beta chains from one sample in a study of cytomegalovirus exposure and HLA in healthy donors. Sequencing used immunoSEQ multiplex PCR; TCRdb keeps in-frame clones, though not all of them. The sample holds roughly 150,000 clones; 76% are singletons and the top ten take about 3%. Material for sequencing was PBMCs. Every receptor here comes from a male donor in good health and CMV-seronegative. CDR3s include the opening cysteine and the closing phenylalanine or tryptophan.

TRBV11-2	CASSRVGGQGIYEQYF
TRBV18	CASSPQGTSGFETQYF
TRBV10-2	CASSERGQILNTGELFF
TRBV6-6	CASKMTVNSPLHF
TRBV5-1	CASSRDLGEKLFF
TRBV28	CASSRTGEGYGYTF
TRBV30	CAWSVVTDTQYF
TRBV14	CASSQSRRELFF
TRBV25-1	CASSEYGGSGRATKWYF
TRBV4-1	CASSQDIQAYNEQFF
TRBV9	CASSPSGVEGTQYF
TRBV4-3	CASSQKTLAGGGETQYF
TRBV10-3	CASMEGTGITDTQYF
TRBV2	CASSERAGVKYF
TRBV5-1	CASSSGSGADTEALF
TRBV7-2	CASSLIPLSTDTQYF
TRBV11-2	CASSLDVSYNEQFF
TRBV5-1	CASSLEVGAEAFF
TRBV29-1	CSAPGDTGELFF
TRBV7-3	CASSSGQANYGYTF
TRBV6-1	CASSGQGYPYNEQFF
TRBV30	CAWADRVEQYF
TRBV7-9	CASSLVGQGAYQPQHF
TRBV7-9	CASSSRDRGPNEQFF
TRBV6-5	CASSRGQNYEQYF
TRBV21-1	CASTSKGHFYEQYF
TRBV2	CASSYNGNQPQHF
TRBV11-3	CASSLSTGTDDEQYF
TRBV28	CASSFLYSGQGASSYEQYF